The 27 T cell receptor beta chains below come from one sample, sequenced in a study of blood T cell repertoires in COVID-19. The assay was immunoSEQ multiplex PCR, and TCRdb's table has in-frame clones only and misses some. This table has 160,000 or so clones, over 70% appearing once. The sample consisted of PBMCs or T cells enriched from blood (not recorded which). The receptors derive from a woman aged 40 to 55 with acute COVID-19.

The rearrangement uses TRBV7-9 and TRBJ1-4, with 8 bases fitting TRBD1. The CDR3 has 15 amino acids. The junction had 6 bases not matched to a gene; V was cut back by 1 base and J by 8 bases. Per the germline V gene, CDR1 is SEHNR and CDR2 is FQNEAQ (reference sequence). For the CDR3, the DNA is TGTGCCAGCAGCTTAGTTGGCAGGGGGCACGAAAAACTGTTTTTT. Its protein is CASSLVGRGHEKLFF.

The chain joins TRBV15 to TRBJ1-2; a weak D match, TRBD1 (6 bases). CDR1 LNHNV and CDR2 YYDKDF come from the germline V gene (reference sequence). V lost 0 bases, J lost 4 bases, and 9 bases lay in between. The CDR3 runs 14 residues. CDR3 amino acids: CATSRDRGAYGYTF. The CDR3 DNA reads as TGTGCCACCAGCAGAGATCGGGGGGCCTATGGCTACACCTTC.

CDR3 loop: CASSQEGGAEKLFF. DNA of the CDR3: TGCGCCAGCAGCCAAGAAGGGGGAGCTGAAAAACTGTTTTTT. The J gene is TRBJ1-4, the V gene TRBV4-1; a weak D match, TRBD1 (6 bases). The germline gives CDR1 MGHRA, CDR2 YSYEKL. The length of the CDR3 is 14 residues. Deletions cut 0 bases from V and 7 bases from J, with 9 bases between.

The chain joins TRBV27 to TRBJ2-1; 8 nucleotides match TRBD2. With 3 bases clipped from V and 5 bases from J, the junction kept 12 bases outside the gene matches. CDR3 size: 17 residues. Germline assignment: CDR1 MNHEY and CDR2 SMNVEV (reference sequence). The CDR3 sequence is CASSFPPASGQNNEQFF. The CDR3 DNA sequence: TGTGCCAGCAGTTTCCCCCCGGCTAGCGGGCAAAACAATGAGCAGTTCTTC.

The V call is TRBV19, the J call TRBJ2-4, with 9 bases that match TRBD2. The CDR3 runs 19 residues. The V and J ends lost 8 bases and 6 bases, in that order; junction bases with no gene match: 23. Per the germline V gene, CDR1 is LNHDA and CDR2 is SQIVND (reference sequence). Here the CDR3 reads CASALSGWREGPTGNIQYF. Here the CDR3 DNA reads TGTGCCAGTGCCCTATCGGGGTGGCGGGAGGGCCCGACGGGAAACATTCAGTACTTC.

This clone was recorded once. This chain links TRBV6-5 with TRBJ2-1; D is perhaps TRBD2 (5 bases). The germline gives CDR1 MNHEY, CDR2 SVGAGI. V was pared by 4 bases and J by 3 bases, with 13 bases between. This CDR3 has 15 residues. This chain's CDR3 is CASSSTGEFYNEQFF. CDR3 nucleotide sequence: TGTGCCAGCAGTTCAACCGGGGAATTCTACAATGAGCAGTTCTTC.

The J gene is TRBJ2-7, the V gene TRBV28, with 8 positions matching TRBD2. V shed 5 bases, J shed 4 bases, and the junction held 10 bases outside the gene matches. The CDR3 totals 15 residues. Looked up from germline, CDR1 is MDHEN and CDR2 is SYDVKM. CDR3 loop: CASSPSGSGTYEQYV. The CDR3, as DNA: TGTGCCAGCAGTCCCTCCGGTAGCGGGACTTACGAGCAGTACGTC.

This clone came up a few times. The rearrangement links TRBV2 to TRBJ2-7; 7 nucleotides line up with TRBD1. J was trimmed by 6 bases and V by 6 bases; bases with no gene match: 14. From germline, CDR1 is SNHLY and CDR2 FYNNEI. CDR3 length equals 15 residues. In DNA form, the CDR3 reads TGTGCCAGCAGGGGAGTGGGACAGACCAGGGCCGAGCAGTACGTC. Protein: CASRGVGQTRAEQYV.

A word on this clone: Compared with germline, one end of the junction differs, possibly owing to a read error. The chain uses TRBV4-1 and TRBJ2-2; the match to TRBD2 covers 10 bases. The CDR3 runs to 20 residues. Germline CDR1 MGHRA, CDR2 YSYEKL. CDR3 protein: CASTQRTGASGREVTGELFF. The DNA of the CDR3 is TGCGCCAGCACCCAAAGAACCGGGGCTAGCGGGAGAGAAGTCACCGGGGAGCTGTTTTTT.

The chain recombines TRBV4-2 with TRBJ2-3, with a weak D call TRBD2 (5 bases). The CDR3 consists of 16 residues. Trimming stripped 0 bases from V and 0 bases from J, with 10 bases between. The germline V gene has CDR1 LGHNA and CDR2 YNFKEQ. CDR3 in amino acids: CASSQEEASSTDTQYF. CDR3 sequence (DNA): TGTGCCAGCAGCCAAGAAGAGGCTAGCAGCACAGATACGCAGTATTTT.

The gene calls are TRBV11-3 and TRBJ2-1, with unresolved D. Trimming stripped 0 bases from V and 7 bases from J, with 7 bases between. The CDR3 sequence is 13 residues long. Germline lookup yields CDR1 SGHNT and CDR2 YENEEA. CDR3 protein: CASSLESVNEQFF. DNA for the CDR3: TGTGCCAGCAGCTTAGAGTCGGTGAATGAGCAGTTCTTC.

J is TRBJ1-1 and V is TRBV6-5; no reliable D call. V was cut by 7 bases and J by 4 bases, with 16 bases left in between. The CDR3 runs 14 residues. Germline values: CDR1 MNHEY, CDR2 SVGAGI. The CDR3, as DNA: TGTGCCAGCACCAAACAGCCCAAATCCACTGAAGCTTTCTTT. Translated, it gives CASTKQPKSTEAFF.

The table lists this clone with many counts. The chain recombines TRBV10-3 with TRBJ2-1, with 9 bases fitting TRBD1. Germline values: CDR1 ENHRY, CDR2 SYGVKD. J lost 9 bases, V lost 4 bases, and 10 bases had no gene match. There are 15 residues in the CDR3. As DNA, the CDR3 is TGTGCCATCAGTGTCCCCGGGACAGGGTATGGTGAGCAGTTCTTC. Its protein is CAISVPGTGYGEQFF.

The chain links TRBV7-8 to TRBJ2-3; 7 bases fit TRBD2. Trimming removed 5 bases from V and 1 base from J; junction bases left unmatched: 6. Germline CDR1 reads SGHVS; CDR2 reads FQNEAQ. This CDR3 has 15 amino acids. DNA for the CDR3: TGTGCCAGCAGCATTCCTAGCGGTGGCACAGATACGCAGTATTTT. It specifies CASSIPSGGTDTQYF.

J is TRBJ2-5 and V is TRBV29-1; 7 bases are a match to TRBD1. Trimming at V came to 6 bases and at J to 4 bases, leaving 14 bases not matched to a gene. Germline V gene sequence: CDR1 SQVTM, CDR2 ANQGSEA. The length of the CDR3 is 15 residues. The CDR3 DNA is TGCAGCGTCAAAGTACAGGGGATGAGGGGAGAGACCCAGTACTTC. Translating it yields CSVKVQGMRGETQYF.

This chain links TRBV6-5 with TRBJ1-2; TRBD1 matches 7 bases. Germline V gives CDR1 MNHEY, CDR2 SVGAGI. J lost 7 bases, V lost 2 bases, and 13 bases had no gene match. This CDR3 has 16 amino acids. The CDR3 sequence: CASSYPLDRAGAGYTF. In nucleotides, the CDR3 is TGTGCCAGCAGTTACCCCCTCGACAGGGCAGGGGCTGGCTACACCTTC.

The chain recombines TRBV28 with TRBJ1-5, with no clear D. V shed 5 bases and J shed 0 bases, with 14 bases lying between them. The length of the CDR3 is 16 residues. Germline loops: CDR1 MDHEN, CDR2 SYDVKM. The CDR3 coding sequence is TGTGCCAGCAGTGTCCCCCCCCAACATAGCAATCAGCCCCAGCATTTT. Protein: CASSVPPQHSNQPQHF. The variable domain in full, completed from reference TRBV28 and TRBJ1-5, reads DVKVTQSSRYLVKRTGEKVFLECVQDMDHENMFWYRQDPGLGLRLIYFSYDVKMKEKGDIPEGYSVSREKKERFSLILESASTNQTSMYLCASSVPPQHSNQPQHFGDGTRLSIL.

This chain uses TRBV2 with TRBJ2-7; 7 nucleotides match TRBD2. V trimming: 3 bases; J trimming: 3 bases; junction bases outside the gene matches: 5. The CDR3 spans 14 residues. From germline, CDR1 is SNHLY and CDR2 FYNNEI. The CDR3 nucleotides read TGTGCCAGCAGTGATGGGGGGGTCATCTACGAGCAGTACTTC. As protein: CASSDGGVIYEQYF.

The chain is built from TRBV5-1 and TRBJ2-7; the D gene is possibly TRBD1 (6 bases). Germline assignment: CDR1 SGHRS and CDR2 YFSETQ. V lost 2 bases, J lost 3 bases, and 18 bases lay in between. The CDR3 length is 16 residues. The CDR3 protein is CASSFLAGVGDYEQYF. CDR3 sequence (DNA): TGCGCCAGCAGCTTTCTTGCAGGGGTAGGAGACTACGAGCAGTACTTC. Filled out from reference TRBV5-1 and TRBJ2-7, the complete variable domain reads KAGVTQTPRYLIKTRGQQVTLSCSPISGHRSVSWYQQTPGQGLQFLFEYFSETQRNKGNFPGRFSGRQFSNSRSEMNVSTLELGDSALYLCASSFLAGVGDYEQYFGPGTRLTVT.

The chain links TRBV6-5 to TRBJ1-2; the match to TRBD1 covers 7 bases. V was clipped by 7 bases and J by 5 bases; unmatched bases: 10. Germline CDR1 reads MNHEY; CDR2 reads SVGAGI. This CDR3 region has 14 residues. CDR3 sequence: CASTPAGGRYGYTF. In nucleotides, the CDR3 is TGTGCCAGCACTCCTGCAGGGGGACGGTATGGCTACACCTTC.

The V gene is TRBV2, the J gene TRBJ1-5; weak D call: TRBD1 (5 bases). Germline V lookup: CDR1 SNHLY, CDR2 FYNNEI. Trimming pared 8 bases from V and 2 bases from J, leaving 13 bases between. This CDR3 comprises 14 residues. The DNA of the CDR3 is TGTGCCAGCGGGGGGACCGGGGGCAATCAGCCCCAGCATTTT. It encodes CASGGTGGNQPQHF.

The J gene is TRBJ2-1, the V gene TRBV2, with 12 bases aligning to TRBD2. V trimming: 1 base; J trimming: 0 bases; junction bases outside the gene matches: 13. The CDR3 runs 21 residues. Germline CDR1 reads SNHLY; CDR2 reads FYNNEI. The CDR3 sequence is CASSEGPAALAGGTSYNEQFF. DNA for the CDR3: TGTGCCAGCAGTGAAGGTCCGGCAGCTCTAGCGGGAGGGACCTCCTACAATGAGCAGTTCTTC.

This clone was counted a single time. This chain uses TRBV11-3 with TRBJ2-3, with D maybe TRBD2 (5 bases). Germline loops: CDR1 SGHNT, CDR2 YENEEA. Trimming took 5 bases from V and 5 from J, leaving 8 bases between them. This CDR3 is built from 12 residues. The CDR3 region is CASSTAGDTQYF. The CDR3 coding sequence is TGTGCCAGCAGCACCGCGGGAGATACGCAGTATTTT.

This chain joins TRBV7-9 and TRBJ2-6, with a possible D match to TRBD1 (6 bases). Trimming removed 5 bases at V and 0 bases at J, with 14 bases between. Germline V lookup: CDR1 SEHNR, CDR2 FQNEAQ (reference sequence). The CDR3 extends over 17 amino acids. This CDR3 is CASSPTQGNSGANVLTF. In DNA form, the CDR3 reads TGTGCCAGCAGCCCGACACAGGGAAACTCTGGGGCCAACGTCCTGACTTTC.

The chain joins TRBV14 to TRBJ2-1, with 14 positions matching TRBD2. Unmatched junction bases numbered 8, after V lost 4 bases and J lost 9 bases. The CDR3 is made up of 16 amino acids. CDR1 and CDR2 from the germline V gene are SGHDN and FVKESK. As DNA, the CDR3 is TGTGCCAGCAGCCGACTAGCGGGAGGGGCGAGGGGTGAGCAGTTCTTC. Translation: CASSRLAGGARGEQFF.

The chain couples TRBV7-9 to TRBJ1-2; tentatively, D is TRBD1 (5 bases). The CDR3 loop spans 15 amino acids. The germline V and J ends were trimmed by 3 bases and 6 bases, with 17 bases remaining between them. The germline gives CDR1 SEHNR, CDR2 FQNEAQ (reference sequence). CDR3 region: CASSFLYSGPDGYTF. Here the CDR3 DNA reads TGTGCCAGCAGCTTCCTCTACTCAGGGCCGGATGGCTACACCTTC.

This chain connects TRBV9 to TRBJ2-6; 7 bases are a match to TRBD2. This CDR3 comprises 14 residues. The germline V gene encodes CDR1 SGDLS and CDR2 YYNGEE. The V and J ends lost 3 bases and 4 bases, in that order; junction bases with no gene match: 1. This CDR3 reads CASSAGGGANVLTF. In nucleotides, the CDR3 is TGTGCCAGCAGCGCGGGAGGCGGGGCCAACGTCCTGACTTTC.